Below are 15 T cell receptor beta chains sequenced from a single sample in a study of blood T cells in healthy people across ages (dated by TCRdb to between 2014 and 2017). Library preparation employed 5' RACE. TCRdb records Illumina HiSeq 2500 as the sequencer. A second roughly 6 to 12 cycle PCR used a sample-barcoded 5' primer and a J-beta primer mix. The public reads were reanalyzed by TCRdb: fastp trimming at Q25, MiXCR alignment, in-frame beta chains only. Identical CDR3 protein sequences are pooled into one entry, listed with their most common genes and DNA. The table for this sample lists hundreds of thousands of distinct CDR3 sequences; less than 35% of them were counted only once. Roughly 17% of the sample is held by the ten biggest clonotypes. Material: blood. The receptors here all came from a woman of 80 years or more in good health.

Concerning this clonotype: A much larger clone differs from this one at a single base, so this may be a read error. The genes are TRBV7-2 and TRBJ1-2; D is unresolved. V lost 0 bases and J lost 8, with 13 bases in between. Germline lookup yields CDR1 SGHTA and CDR2 FQGNSA. The CDR3 covers 14 residues. This CDR3 reads CASSLAWVFQGYTF. CDR3 nucleotides: TGTGCCAGCAGCTTAGCCTGGGTTTTCCAGGGCTACACCTTC.

About this clonotype: A much larger clone sits a single nucleotide away, making a read error possible. The genes are TRBV7-9 and TRBJ2-3, with D hard to call. The CDR3 loop spans 15 amino acids. Germline assignment: CDR1 SEHNR and CDR2 FQNEAQ (reference sequence). Trimming stripped 2 bases from V and 7 bases from J, with 16 bases between. CDR3 DNA sequence: TGTGCCAGCAGCTTACTGACATCCGGTGAGCATACGCAGTATTTT. Translation gives CASSLLTSGEHTQYF.

A note on this clonotype: A much larger clone differs by one base, so this may be a read error. The chain links TRBV14 to TRBJ1-2, with unresolved D. Germline CDR1 reads SGHDN; CDR2 reads FVKESK. The CDR3 contains 13 residues. The DNA for the CDR3 is TGTGCCAGCAGCCCGGCTCCGAACTATGACTACACCTTC. Protein sequence: CASSPAPNYDYTF.

The table lists this clonotype with many counts. The genes are TRBV7-2 and TRBJ2-1; D possibly corresponds to TRBD2 (6 bases). The germline V gene has CDR1 SGHTA and CDR2 FQGNSA. The CDR3 covers 13 residues. Trimming cost V 4 bases and J 6 bases, with 10 bases left between them. CDR3 nucleotide sequence: TGTGCCAGCAGCTCGACTAGTCTCAATGAGCAGTTCTTC. It codes for CASSSTSLNEQFF.

Many counts were recorded for this clonotype. V gene TRBV15 combines with J gene TRBJ2-7; D unclear. CDR3 size: 13 residues. Germline lookup yields CDR1 LNHNV and CDR2 YYDKDF (reference sequence). V was pared by 1 base and J by 3 bases, with 7 bases between. The CDR3 sequence: CATSRGGDYEQYF. CDR3 in DNA: TGTGCCACCAGCAGAGGTGGGGACTACGAGCAGTACTTC.

V gene TRBV20-1 combines with J gene TRBJ1-3; D ambiguous. The germline V gene has CDR1 DFQATT and CDR2 SNEGSKA (reference sequence). The CDR3 covers 13 residues. Trimming removed 3 bases at V and 0 bases at J, with 6 bases between. The DNA for the CDR3 is TGCAGTGCTAGTTTCAGCTCTGGAAACACCATATATTTT. It translates to CSASFSSGNTIYF.

This clonotype came up a few times. This chain joins TRBV28 and TRBJ1-6; no firm D call. The CDR3 is 12 amino acids. Trimming took 5 bases from V and 14 from J, leaving 13 bases between them. Germline loops: CDR1 MDHEN, CDR2 SYDVKM. CDR3 amino acids: CASSPITGSLHF. The CDR3 DNA reads TGTGCCAGCAGTCCCATAACGGGTTCCCTCCACTTT.

As for this clonotype: This may come from a read error, since a much larger clone is one base off. This chain links TRBV5-1 with TRBJ1-4, with a tentative D call TRBD1 (5 bases). The CDR3 totals 14 residues. Germline CDR1 reads SGHRS; CDR2 reads YFSETQ. The CDR3, as DNA: TGCGCCAGCAGCCACGACAGTACCAATGAAAAACGGTTTTTT. Protein: CASSHDSTNEKRFF.

The table lists this clonotype with a few counts. Written as DNA, the CDR3 is TGTGCCTGGAGTGTATGGATGGGCGGGACAGGGGCTAGGGAGACCCAGTACTTC. Its translation is CAWSVWMGGTGARETQYF. The rearrangement links TRBV30 to TRBJ2-5; 10 nucleotides align to TRBD1. Germline-derived CDR1 and CDR2 are GTSNPN and SVGIG (reference sequence). V shed 0 bases, J shed 5 bases, and the junction held 15 bases outside the gene matches. CDR3 length equals 18 residues.

In DNA, the CDR3 is TGCAGTGCTCATTCCAGACAGGTTAACACCTTC. It is translated as CSAHSRQVNTF. The chain carries TRBV20-1 and TRBJ1-2; maybe TRBD1 (6 bases). This CDR3 has 11 amino acids. Germline V gene sequence: CDR1 DFQATT, CDR2 SNEGSKA (reference sequence). V lost 5 bases, J lost 12 bases, and 16 bases lay in between.

This clonotype was recorded many times. V and J are TRBV3-1 and TRBJ1-5, with D perhaps matching TRBD1 (6 bases). V was trimmed by 4 bases and J by 4 bases, leaving 11 bases between them. Per germline, CDR1 LGHDT and CDR2 YNNKEL (reference sequence). The CDR3 runs to 14 residues. The CDR3 sequence: CASSPDSTNQPQHF. CDR3 nucleotides: TGTGCCAGCAGCCCGGACAGCACTAATCAGCCCCAGCATTTT. The full variable domain, rest sourced from reference TRBV3-1 and TRBJ1-5, is DTAVSQTPKYLVTQMGNDKSIKCEQNLGHDTMYWYKQDSKKFLKIMFSYNNKELIINETVPNRFSPKSPDKAHLNLHINSLELGDSAVYFCASSPDSTNQPQHFGDGTRLSIL.

A word on this clonotype: It may be a read error: a sequence one base away is much more abundant. The J gene is TRBJ1-2, the V gene TRBV6-6; TRBD1 matches 9 bases. The V gene's germline CDR1 is MNHNY and CDR2 SVGAGI (reference sequence). The CDR3 contains 15 residues. Trimming removed 2 bases from V and 8 bases from J; junction bases left unmatched: 9. CDR3 sequence: CASSYATGTGNGYTF. In nucleotides, the CDR3 is TGTGCCAGCAGTTACGCTACCGGGACAGGGAACGGCTACACCTTC.

Concerning this clonotype: A much more abundant neighbour one base away suggests this may be a read error. The chain carries TRBV5-1 and TRBJ2-7; TRBD1 matches 11 bases. CDR3 length: 14 residues. CDR1 is SGHRS and CDR2 is YFSETQ in the germline V gene. J gave up 4 bases and V 4 bases, and 4 bases lay outside the gene matches. CDR3 protein: CASSRTGGIYEQYF. CDR3 coding DNA: TGCGCCAGCAGCCGGACAGGGGGCATATACGAGCAGTACTTC. The variable domain in full, completed from reference TRBV5-1 and TRBJ2-7, reads KAGVTQTPRYLIKTRGQQVTLSCSPISGHRSVSWYQQTPGQGLQFLFEYFSETQRNKGNFPGRFSGRQFSNSRSEMNVSTLELGDSALYLCASSRTGGIYEQYFGPGTRLTVT.

This clonotype was detected many times. The J gene is TRBJ1-5, the V gene TRBV4-3; the D is unclear. The CDR3 has 13 residues. CDR1 and CDR2 (germline): LGHNA, YSLEER. The germline V and J ends were trimmed by 2 bases and 0 bases, with 2 bases remaining between them. The DNA of the CDR3 is TGCGCCAGCAGCCAAACTAGCAATCAGCCCCAGCATTTT. It encodes CASSQTSNQPQHF.

This clonotype has at least ten counts. The chain uses TRBV20-1 and TRBJ1-2; 8 bases align to TRBD1. Germline V CDR1 and CDR2: DFQATT, SNEGSKA (reference sequence). Trimming cost V 5 bases and J 4 bases; bases outside gene matches: 9. CDR3 length: 14 residues. CDR3 residues: CSARQGRHPYGYTF. As DNA, the CDR3 is TGCAGTGCTCGACAGGGGCGTCATCCCTATGGCTACACCTTC.